Ten or more counts support the clone carrying this T cell receptor (beta chain). The target antigen is unknown. The data were obtained in a study of cytomegalovirus exposure and HLA in healthy donors. There are 14 residues in the CDR3. Germline CDR1 MNHNS, CDR2 SASEGT. The germline V and J ends were trimmed by 5 bases and 4 bases, with 14 bases remaining between them. Study-wide results and limits: Excluded: some indistinguishable V segments such as TRBV6-2 and TRBV6-3. The availability of immune exposure information extended only to CMV serostatus. It was reportedly the case that the classifier diagnosed cytomegalovirus status with high specificity and sensitivity.

The PCR ran on 60 Vbeta and 13 Jbeta primers. Assay: immunoSEQ multiplex PCR; the TCRdb copy retains only in-frame clones and omits some. The sample contains around 67,000 clones, around 80% of which appear only once. In nominal health when sampled, donors likely had unrecorded immune exposures nonetheless. The origin of this receptor is a woman under 40 in good health and CMV-seropositive. The V gene is TRBV6-1, the J gene TRBJ2-5, with TRBD2 as a possible D gene (5 bases). The sample comprised PBMCs. In DNA form, the CDR3 reads TGTGCCAGCAGTCCCGGACTGGTCCGAGAGACCCAGTACTTC. It yields the protein CASSPGLVRETQYF.